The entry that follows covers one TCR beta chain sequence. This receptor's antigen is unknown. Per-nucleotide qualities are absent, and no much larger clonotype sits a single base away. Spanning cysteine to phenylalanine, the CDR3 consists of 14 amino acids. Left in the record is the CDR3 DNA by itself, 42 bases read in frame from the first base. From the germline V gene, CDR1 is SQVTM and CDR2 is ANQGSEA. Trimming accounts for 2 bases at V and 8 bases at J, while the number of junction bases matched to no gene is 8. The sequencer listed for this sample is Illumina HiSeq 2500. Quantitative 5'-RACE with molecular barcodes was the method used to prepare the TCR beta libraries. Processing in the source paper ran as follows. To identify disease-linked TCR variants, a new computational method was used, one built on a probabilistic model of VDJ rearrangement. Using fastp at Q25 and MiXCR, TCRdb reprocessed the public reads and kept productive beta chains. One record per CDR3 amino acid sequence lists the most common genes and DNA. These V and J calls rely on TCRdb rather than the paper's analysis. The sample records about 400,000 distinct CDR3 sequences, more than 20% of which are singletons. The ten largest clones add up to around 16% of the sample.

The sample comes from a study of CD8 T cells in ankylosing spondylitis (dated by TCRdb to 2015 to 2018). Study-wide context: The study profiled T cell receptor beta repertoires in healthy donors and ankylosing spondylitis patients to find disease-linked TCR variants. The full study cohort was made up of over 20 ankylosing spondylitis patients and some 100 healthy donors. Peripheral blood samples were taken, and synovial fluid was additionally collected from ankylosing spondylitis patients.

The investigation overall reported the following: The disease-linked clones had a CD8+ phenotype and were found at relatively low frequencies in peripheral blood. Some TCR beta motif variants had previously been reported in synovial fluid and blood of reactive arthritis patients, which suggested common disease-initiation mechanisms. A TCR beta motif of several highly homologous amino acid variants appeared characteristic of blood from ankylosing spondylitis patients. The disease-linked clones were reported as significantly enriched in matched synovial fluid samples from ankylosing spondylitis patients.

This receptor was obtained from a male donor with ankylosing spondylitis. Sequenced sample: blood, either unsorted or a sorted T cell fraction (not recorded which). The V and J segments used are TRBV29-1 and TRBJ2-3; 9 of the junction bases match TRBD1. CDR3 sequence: CSVETGQGASTQYF. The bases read TGCAGCGTTGAAACGGGACAGGGAGCCTCTACGCAGTATTTT.